What follows are 32 T cell receptor beta chains derived from one specimen sequenced in a study of T cells after yellow fever vaccination. TCRdb reprocessed the 5' RACE reads via MiXCR and lists one record per CDR3 protein. The sample lists a few hundred thousand distinct CDR3 sequences, around 16% occurring once. This specimen was PBMCs, taken 5 days after the first yellow fever vaccination. Every receptor here comes from a young man who received the YFV17D yellow fever vaccine.

DNA for the CDR3: TGTGCCAGTAGTACCGGGAGGGGACGGAGCTACACCTTC. It is translated as CASSTGRGRSYTF. The rearrangement links TRBV19 to TRBJ1-2, with D possibly matching TRBD1 (5 bases). Trimming pared 4 bases from V and 9 bases from J, leaving 15 bases between. Germline V CDR1 and CDR2: LNHDA, SQIVND (reference sequence). The CDR3 is made up of 13 amino acids.

This sequence joins TRBV30 and TRBJ2-3, with D unclear. The V gene lost 2 bases and the J gene lost 6 bases, with 21 bases spanning the gap. The CDR3 contains 16 residues. The germline CDR1 and CDR2 sequences are GTSNPN and SVGIG (reference sequence). CDR3 DNA sequence: TGTGCCTGGAGTAGAGGCCAGGATACCGCCTGGGATACGCAGTATTTT. Protein: CAWSRGQDTAWDTQYF. The full variable domain, with the rest looked up from reference TRBV30 and TRBJ2-3, is SQTIHQWPATLVQPVGSPLSLECTVEGTSNPNLYWYRQAAGRGLQLLFYSVGIGQISSEVPQNLSASRPQDRQFILSSKKLLLSDSGFYLCAWSRGQDTAWDTQYFGPGTRLTVL.

The genes are TRBV29-1 and TRBJ2-5; D is perhaps TRBD1 (6 bases). Germline loops: CDR1 SQVTM, CDR2 ANQGSEA. V dropped 0 bases and J dropped 4 bases, with 12 bases sitting between them. The CDR3 sequence is 14 residues long. This chain's CDR3 is CSVEERGILETQYF. The CDR3 DNA is TGCAGCGTTGAAGAAAGGGGGATCTTAGAGACCCAGTACTTC.

V gene TRBV4-3 combines with J gene TRBJ2-5; TRBD1 aligns across 7 bases. The CDR3 length is 15 residues. CDR1 and CDR2 from the germline V gene are LGHNA and YSLEER. Unmatched junction bases numbered 4, after V lost 1 base and J lost 2 bases. The CDR3 reads CASSQVGTAQETQYF. DNA of the CDR3: TGCGCCAGCAGCCAAGTAGGGACAGCGCAAGAGACCCAGTACTTC.

This clonotype was observed a few times. The CDR3 DNA is TGTGCCAGCAGCGTAGTACCGGGACAGCCCTACGAGCAGTACGTC. Translated: CASSVVPGQPYEQYV. The chain recombines TRBV9 with TRBJ2-7, with TRBD1 matching over 7 bases. CDR3 length: 15 amino acids. Germline V CDR1 and CDR2: SGDLS, YYNGEE. The trim removed 0 bases at V and 2 bases at J, leaving 5 bases unmatched.

The chain joins TRBV28 to TRBJ2-7; 8 positions match TRBD2. This CDR3 contains 15 residues. Per germline, CDR1 MDHEN and CDR2 SYDVKM. V was pared by 8 bases and J by 4 bases, with 13 bases of the junction left unmatched. The CDR3 loop reads CASLSRHSGDYEQYF. CDR3 nucleotide sequence: TGTGCCAGCCTGTCAAGGCATAGCGGGGATTACGAGCAGTACTTC.

The chain has TRBV11-2 and TRBJ2-3; the match to TRBD2 covers 8 bases. The CDR3 runs to 20 residues. Germline lookup yields CDR1 SGHAT and CDR2 FQNNGV. Germline trimming cut 4 bases from V and 0 bases from J; bases unmatched to any gene: 18. The CDR3, as DNA: TGTGCCAGCAGCTATGACCCGTGGGTGAGAGCGGGGGAGAGCACAGATACGCAGTATTTT. It encodes CASSYDPWVRAGESTDTQYF. Looking up the rest from reference TRBV11-2 and TRBJ2-3 gives the full variable domain: EAGVAQSPRYKIIEKRQSVAFWCNPISGHATLYWYQQILGQGPKLLIQFQNNGVVDDSQLPKDRFSAERLKGVDSTLKIQPAKLEDSAVYLCASSYDPWVRAGESTDTQYFGPGTRLTVL.

This clonotype was seen a handful of times. CDR3 in DNA: TGTGCCATCAGGGGACCCGGAAAAGAGACCCAGTACTTC. This sequence encodes CAIRGPGKETQYF. The gene calls are TRBV10-3 and TRBJ2-5, with D perhaps TRBD1 or TRBD2 (5 bases each). The V gene's germline CDR1 is ENHRY and CDR2 SYGVKD. Deletions cut 6 bases from V and 3 bases from J, with 11 bases between. This CDR3 has 13 amino acids.

The chain uses TRBV18 and TRBJ1-1; D not certain. This CDR3 is 15 amino acids long. The V gene lost 3 bases and the J gene lost 5 bases, with 16 bases spanning the gap. CDR1 is KGHSH, CDR2 LQKENI, per germline. CDR3 protein: CASSPTESQGTEAFF. DNA for the CDR3: TGTGCCAGCTCACCGACGGAGAGTCAAGGGACTGAAGCTTTCTTT.

This clonotype was counted ten times or more. The rearrangement uses TRBV5-1 and TRBJ1-1; weak D call: TRBD1 (5 bases). Germline V CDR1 and CDR2: SGHRS, YFSETQ. V lost 3 bases and J lost 2, with 14 bases in between. The CDR3 covers 15 residues. Written as DNA, the CDR3 is TGCGCCAGCAGCTCCTCGCCAGGACACAACACTGAAGCTTTCTTT. This codes for CASSSSPGHNTEAFF. Together with reference TRBV5-1 and TRBJ1-1, the CDR3 gives the full variable domain: KAGVTQTPRYLIKTRGQQVTLSCSPISGHRSVSWYQQTPGQGLQFLFEYFSETQRNKGNFPGRFSGRQFSNSRSEMNVSTLELGDSALYLCASSSSPGHNTEAFFGQGTRLTVV.

The chain joins TRBV7-8 to TRBJ2-7, with D perhaps assigned TRBD1 or TRBD2 (5 bases each). The length of the CDR3 is 14 residues. V shed 1 base and J shed 6 bases, with 13 bases lying between them. Germline loops: CDR1 SGHVS, CDR2 FQNEAQ. CDR3 bases: TGTGCCAGCAGCTTAGTAACCGGGGACGGCGAGCAGTACGTC. Its protein product is CASSLVTGDGEQYV.

In this sample, this clonotype turned up a few times. The CDR3 nucleotides read TGTGCCAGCAGTTACGGGCAGGTTCGATACACCTTC. This translates into CASSYGQVRYTF. V is TRBV6-2 or TRBV6-3 and J is TRBJ1-2, with D unresolved. CDR3 length equals 12 residues. The ends were cut back, 2 bases at V and 11 bases at J, with 12 bases in the middle. The germline V gene has CDR1 MNHEY and CDR2 SVGEGT.

The J gene is TRBJ2-2, the V gene TRBV5-1, with D unclear. Trimming pared 2 bases from V and 5 bases from J, leaving 16 bases between. Germline-derived CDR1 and CDR2 are SGHRS and YFSETQ. The CDR3 has 16 residues. The CDR3 loop is CASSFVTGLSTGELFF. CDR3 sequence (DNA): TGCGCCAGCAGCTTCGTCACTGGCCTATCGACCGGGGAGCTGTTTTTT.

This clonotype was seen at least ten times. The chain employs TRBV6-2 or TRBV6-3 and TRBJ1-1; D gene ambiguous. CDR3 length: 13 amino acids. Per the germline V gene, CDR1 is MNHEY and CDR2 is SVGEGT. Trimming removed 2 bases at V and 7 bases at J, with 11 bases between. In DNA form, the CDR3 reads TGTGCCAGCAGTTACGGTCTAAGCAGTGAAGCTTTCTTT. Encoded protein: CASSYGLSSEAFF.

This clonotype appeared a single time. The rearrangement uses TRBV19 and TRBJ2-4; a possible D gene is TRBD2 (6 bases). The germline CDR1 and CDR2 sequences are LNHDA and SQIVND (reference sequence). Trimming stripped 3 bases from V and 1 base from J, with 7 bases between. This CDR3 has 14 residues. CDR3 sequence (DNA): TGTGCCAGTAGTATTGCGGGGGCCAAAAACATTCAGTACTTC. Its translation is CASSIAGAKNIQYF. The entire variable domain, with the rest obtained from reference TRBV19 and TRBJ2-4, is as follows: DGGITQSPKYLFRKEGQNVTLSCEQNLNHDAMYWYRQDPGQGLRLIYYSQIVNDFQKGDIAEGYSVSREKKESFPLTVTSAQKNPTAFYLCASSIAGAKNIQYFGAGTRLSVL.

This clonotype has more than one count but fewer than ten. The chain has TRBV18 and TRBJ2-1, with 8 positions matching TRBD1. Germline values: CDR1 KGHSH, CDR2 LQKENI. The V gene end was trimmed by 3 bases and the J gene end by 4 bases; junction bases not matched to a gene: 5. The CDR3 is 15 amino acids. The CDR3 sequence is CASSPSRGLYNEQFF. The CDR3 DNA reads as TGTGCCAGCTCACCGTCCAGGGGGCTATACAATGAGCAGTTCTTC.

This clonotype has more than one count but fewer than ten. This chain links TRBV5-1 with TRBJ1-2; D is ambiguous. This CDR3 contains 14 residues. The V gene's germline CDR1 is SGHRS and CDR2 YFSETQ. Trimming stripped 4 bases from V and 3 bases from J, with 13 bases between. This CDR3 is CASSLSAMDYGYTF. The CDR3 nucleotides are TGCGCCAGCAGCCTCTCGGCTATGGACTATGGCTACACCTTC.

This clonotype was seen only a few times. The chain combines TRBV5-1 with TRBJ1-2; TRBD1 matches 10 bases. Germline V gene data show CDR1 as SGHRS and CDR2 as YFSETQ. The J segment lost 2 bases and the V segment lost 3 bases, leaving 16 bases of the junction unmatched. The CDR3 runs to 19 residues. CDR3 loop: CASSSNAGQGRRGNYGYTF. The DNA of the CDR3 is TGCGCCAGCAGCTCAAACGCGGGACAGGGGCGAAGAGGAAACTATGGCTACACCTTC.

The rearrangement links TRBV2 to TRBJ2-2; the D gene is possibly TRBD1 (5 bases). The V gene's germline CDR1 is SNHLY and CDR2 FYNNEI. The CDR3 is 14 amino acids. V was clipped by 10 bases and J by 7 bases, with 19 bases between them. The CDR3: CATESGQGHGELFF. CDR3 nucleotides: TGTGCCACAGAATCCGGCCAGGGCCACGGGGAGCTGTTTTTT.

This chain links TRBV27 with TRBJ2-7; D gene unclear. The CDR3 consists of 14 residues. V gave up 5 bases and J gave up 3 bases, with 14 bases separating them. CDR1 and CDR2 from the germline V gene are MNHEY and SMNVEV (reference sequence). The CDR3 protein is CASSTRTPFYEQYF. In DNA form, the CDR3 reads TGTGCCAGCAGTACCCGGACGCCCTTCTACGAGCAGTACTTC.

CDR3 DNA: TGTGCCACCAGCAGCCGGGACAGGGGCCGTTCACCCCTCCACTTT. Translating it yields CATSSRDRGRSPLHF. The V and J genes are TRBV15 and TRBJ1-6; 10 bases match TRBD1. Germline CDR1 is LNHNV and CDR2 is YYDKDF (reference sequence). This CDR3 region has 15 residues. V shed 3 bases and J 9 bases; nucleotides not matched to a gene: 5. Using reference TRBV15 and TRBJ1-6 for the parts outside the CDR3, the full variable domain is DAMVIQNPRYQVTQFGKPVTLSCSQTLNHNVMYWYQQKSSQAPKLLFHYYDKDFNNEADTPDNFQSRRPNTSFCFLDIRSPGLGDTAMYLCATSSRDRGRSPLHFGNGTRLTVT.

This clonotype was detected many times. The rearrangement uses TRBV11-2 and TRBJ2-4, with a tentative D call TRBD2 (5 bases). Germline CDR1 reads SGHAT; CDR2 reads FQNNGV. CDR3 length: 13 amino acids. V lost 4 bases, J lost 1 base, and 5 bases lay in between. CDR3 amino acids: CASSSGAKNIQYF. CDR3 sequence (DNA): TGTGCCAGCAGCTCGGGGGCCAAAAACATTCAGTACTTC.

The chain combines TRBV6-2 or TRBV6-3 with TRBJ2-7, with D unclear. Germline-derived CDR1 and CDR2 are MNHEY and SVGEGT. The CDR3 spans 14 residues. V was pared by 6 bases and J by 0 bases, with 12 bases between. CDR3: CASRDDSASYEQYV. The CDR3 DNA follows: TGTGCCAGCAGGGACGACTCGGCCTCCTACGAGCAGTACGTC.

This clonotype was detected a few times. The chain employs TRBV12-3 or TRBV12-4 and TRBJ1-1; no clear D. This CDR3 spans 13 amino acids. Trimming stripped 6 bases from V and 1 base from J, with 9 bases between. For the CDR3, the DNA is TGTGCCAGCAGCCGTAGACCGAACACTGAAGCTTTCTTT. Translating gives CASSRRPNTEAFF.

The gene calls are TRBV6-1 and TRBJ1-2; a weak D match, TRBD1 (5 bases). CDR1 and CDR2 from the germline V gene are MNHNS and SASEGT. The CDR3 length is 12 residues. V lost 6 bases to trimming and J lost 7 bases, with 12 bases between them. DNA of the CDR3: TGTGCCAGCAGGGACGGGGCTGGTGGCTACACCTTC. Its protein is CASRDGAGGYTF.

The J gene is TRBJ1-1, the V gene TRBV7-2; D unresolved. The CDR3 is made up of 15 amino acids. CDR1 and CDR2 from the germline V gene are SGHTA and FQGNSA. Trimming pared 4 bases from V and 4 bases from J, leaving 16 bases between. The CDR3 region is CASSWTLFMTTEAFF. CDR3 nucleotides: TGTGCCAGCAGCTGGACCCTGTTCATGACCACTGAAGCTTTCTTT.

The chain has TRBV18 and TRBJ2-1; 8 positions match TRBD1. The V gene end was trimmed by 0 bases and the J gene end by 4 bases; junction bases not matched to a gene: 5. The V gene's germline CDR1 is KGHSH and CDR2 LQKENI. This CDR3 spans 16 amino acids. The CDR3 loop is CASSPPAGGPYNEQFF. The DNA for the CDR3 is TGTGCCAGCTCACCACCCGCAGGGGGCCCTTACAATGAGCAGTTCTTC.

The CDR3 protein is CSVIGTEAFF. The CDR3 DNA is TGCAGTGTAATTGGGACTGAAGCTTTCTTT. This chain joins TRBV20-1 and TRBJ1-1; D ambiguous. From germline, CDR1 is DFQATT and CDR2 SNEGSKA (reference sequence). This CDR3 has 10 residues. V was cut by 7 bases and J by 5 bases, with 8 bases left in between.

This clonotype was counted only a few times. The chain is built from TRBV4-3 and TRBJ2-3; D might be TRBD2 (5 bases). V was pared by 0 bases and J by 5 bases, with 12 bases between. This CDR3 spans 15 amino acids. In germline, CDR1 is LGHNA, CDR2 YSLEER. CDR3 amino acids: CASSQDPGLGDTQYF. The CDR3 nucleotides are TGCGCCAGCAGCCAAGATCCCGGACTCGGAGATACGCAGTATTTT.

V and J are TRBV4-1 and TRBJ1-1; 10 positions match TRBD1. Germline values: CDR1 MGHRA, CDR2 YSYEKL. The V segment lost 1 base and the J segment 3 bases; nucleotides outside the gene matches: 5. There are 16 residues in the CDR3. CDR3 coding DNA: TGCGCCAGCAGCCAAGGTACCGGGACAGGGGACACTGAAGCTTTCTTT. As protein: CASSQGTGTGDTEAFF.

This clonotype occurred once. The chain carries TRBV5-6 and TRBJ2-5; possible D gene TRBD2, 5 bases. Trimming pared 3 bases from V and 1 base from J, leaving 13 bases between. The CDR3 is made up of 15 amino acids. The germline CDR1 and CDR2 sequences are SGHDT and YYEEEE. The CDR3 protein is CASSWTSGPQETQYF. DNA of the CDR3: TGTGCCAGCAGCTGGACTTCGGGCCCCCAAGAGACCCAGTACTTC.

There are many counts of this clonotype. V usage is TRBV14 and J usage is TRBJ2-3, with TRBD1 matching over 9 bases. V lost 5 bases to trimming and J lost 6 bases; unmatched junction nucleotides: 12. The CDR3 spans 16 residues. The germline CDR1 and CDR2 sequences are SGHDN and FVKESK. As DNA, the CDR3 is TGTGCCAGCAGCACCGTCCAGGGACAGGGAGTCGATACGCAGTATTTT. Its protein is CASSTVQGQGVDTQYF.